This TCR beta chain was sequenced for a study of regulatory T cells in long-lasting Graves disease. Many counts were recorded for this clonotype. The V gene's germline CDR1 is SGDLS and CDR2 YYNGEE. Germline trimming cut 0 bases from V and 4 bases from J; bases unmatched to any gene: 6. There are 15 residues in the CDR3. Arm-PCR of CDR3 regions with iRepertoire HTBI primers generated TCR beta libraries. TCRdb recomputed calls from the multiplex PCR reads with MiXCR, one row per CDR3 protein. The table records roughly 510,000 distinct CDR3 sequences, about 16% of them present only once. Time point given: newly diagnosed GD, antithyroid drugs for less than 3 months. PBMCs provided the RNA from which the TCR library was made. These sequences were also reported in another study, on T cells in Graves' hyperthyroidism and ophthalmopathy. That paper states: Clonotypes that were expanded in thyroid above 0.001 mostly appeared in blood too.

This chain connects TRBV9 to TRBJ1-1; 7 bases align to TRBD1. The material was peripheral blood mononuclear cells (PBMCs), obtained at new diagnosis, from a patient treated with antithyroid drugs. This receptor was identified in a man younger than 35 with Graves disease. The CDR3 DNA follows: TGTGCCAGCAGCGTAGATGACAGGGATGGCACTGAAGCTTTCTTT. Protein: CASSVDDRDGTEAFF.